The present TCR beta chain was sequenced within a study of radiotherapy plus CTLA-4 blockade in lung cancer (dated by TCRdb to between 2018 and 2020). Study-level background: Objective responses were observed in 15% to 20% of enrolled patients, and disease control was achieved in around 28%. Summary of the overall study and its limitations: After treatment with radiotherapy and ipilimumab, TCR clones that originated in tumors expanded in peripheral blood. Increased serum interferon-beta after radiation, together with early dynamic changes in blood T cell clones, were reported to be the strongest predictors of response.

Reading from cysteine to phenylalanine, the CDR3 counts 16 amino acids. Only the CDR3 DNA stays, 48 bases, in frame from base 1. The germline V gene (reference sequence) provides CDR1 SEHNR and CDR2 FQNEAQ. For this chain, trimming is 4 bases at the V end and 5 bases at the J end, and the number of junction bases without a gene match is 5. The protocol used for the library was the immunoSEQ multiplex PCR assay. Entries here come from immuneACCESS through TCRdb and include only in-frame sequences with V and J called. Some clones fail to appear in such tables; in the studies checked, an unresolved V gene covers under half of the shortfall, and the cause of the remainder is unknown. The sample includes some 74,000 clones, with roughly 75% observed a single time. Of the sample, about 6.6% is held by the ten largest clones. The study tested focal radiation therapy combined with CTLA-4 blockade (ipilimumab) in patients with chemo-refractory metastatic non-small-cell lung cancer.

As concerns this clone: It has no known antigen specificity. Per-base quality was not reported, and no clone a single base away is much larger than it.

The clonotype was recovered from a human donor with non-small cell lung cancer who had a complete response to radiotherapy plus ipilimumab. This sequence uses TRBV7-9 and TRBJ2-2, with 12 middle bases fitting TRBD2. The sample here was peripheral blood, taken from a patient treated with radiotherapy plus ipilimumab. Read as DNA, the sequence is TGTGCCAGCAGCTACCCTAGCGGGAGGGGTACCGGGGAGCTGTTTTTT. Translated, it gives CASSYPSGRGTGELFF.